This T cell receptor (beta chain) was found in a study of control samples from healthy donors and cancer patients. Here immunoSEQ multiplex PCR was the method, and the copy in TCRdb shows in-frame clones only, minus some. The sample records approximately 87,000 clones, 86% being singletons. V shed 0 bases and J shed 3 bases, with 6 bases lying between them. This CDR3 region has 15 residues. The V gene's germline CDR1 is LGHNA and CDR2 YSLEER. What was sequenced was blood. V gene TRBV4-3 combines with J gene TRBJ1-6, with no clear D. The origin of this receptor is a woman aged 45-65 years in good health. The CDR3 protein is CASSQDRNYNSPLHF. Here the CDR3 DNA reads TGCGCCAGCAGCCAAGATCGGAACTATAATTCACCCCTCCACTTT.